This T cell receptor beta chain was identified during a study of T-cell reconstitution after alpha-beta-depleted transplantation in children. Unique molecular identifiers featured in how the TCRbeta library was prepared. MiXCR was run by TCRdb on the PCR reads, yielding one entry per CDR3 protein. Of 530,000 or so distinct CDR3 sequences in the sample, approximately 30% are singletons; the top ten hold about 35%. General observations from the study: After one year, T-cell counts and TCRbeta diversity mostly came from new T cells.

As regards this clonotype: The antigen is undetermined.

V was pared by 4 bases and J by 1 base, with 6 bases between. CDR3 length: 13 amino acids. The germline gives CDR1 SGHTA, CDR2 FQGNSA. The sequencing used PBMCs, collected before TCRalphabeta/CD19-depleted stem cell transplant. The chain combines TRBV7-2 with TRBJ2-3; D not resolved. This TCR derives from a boy younger than two with Wiskott-Aldrich syndrome, due to receive a stem cell transplant. This chain's CDR3 is CASSYARTDTQYF. The CDR3 DNA sequence: TGTGCCAGCAGCTACGCTCGCACAGATACGCAGTATTTT.